The 28 T cell receptor beta chains below all came from one sample that was sequenced in a study of blood T cell repertoires in COVID-19. Some clones are missing from TCRdb's copy, which holds only in-frame ones; the method was immunoSEQ multiplex PCR. The profile covers 350,000 or so clones, with approximately 86% appearing a single time and approximately 4% taken by the ten largest. Input material: PBMCs or T cells enriched from blood (not recorded which). Receptors were obtained from a middle-aged woman with acute COVID-19.

The chain uses TRBV4-3 and TRBJ2-1; D is ambiguous. The CDR3 is 15 amino acids. Germline assignment: CDR1 LGHNA and CDR2 YSLEER. Trimming removed 0 bases at V and 4 bases at J, with 10 bases between. CDR3 sequence reads: CASSQDWAVYNEQFF. The CDR3 coding sequence is TGCGCCAGCAGCCAAGATTGGGCCGTGTACAATGAGCAGTTCTTC.

V gene TRBV9 combines with J gene TRBJ1-4, with a possible D match to TRBD1 (5 bases). Germline values: CDR1 SGDLS, CDR2 YYNGEE. The CDR3 extends over 15 amino acids. V lost 7 bases to trimming and J lost 8 bases, with 21 bases between them. The CDR3 region has the DNA TGTGCCAGCGCTCCTAGCGGGACGGTTGGGGAAAAACTGTTTTTT. Translated: CASAPSGTVGEKLFF.

V is TRBV28 and J is TRBJ1-3; no firm D call. The CDR3 is 15 residues long. Germline V gene lookup returns CDR1 MDHEN and CDR2 SYDVKM. Trimming removed 7 bases at V and 9 bases at J, with 22 bases between. As DNA, the CDR3 is TGTGCCAGCACTGGGGAGGGCAGGCCAGGACCCACCATATATTTT. This sequence encodes CASTGEGRPGPTIYF.

This chain uses TRBV5-4 with TRBJ2-1; D not resolved. The V and J ends lost 0 bases and 9 bases respectively, with 13 bases between them. This CDR3 region has 14 residues. Germline CDR1 SGHNT, CDR2 YYREEE (reference sequence). Here the CDR3 DNA reads TGTGCCAGCAGCTTGGACCCCTTAACGGGTGAGCAGTTCTTC. Translation gives CASSLDPLTGEQFF.

The V call is TRBV5-1, the J call TRBJ2-3, with D perhaps TRBD2 (6 bases). Per the germline V gene, CDR1 is SGHRS and CDR2 is YFSETQ. The CDR3 length is 13 residues. The V end was cut by 3 bases, the J end by 5 bases, with 10 bases between. As DNA, the CDR3 is TGCGCCAGCAGCTCCCAGACTAGAGATACGCAGTATTTT. It specifies CASSSQTRDTQYF.

This clone was seen a few times. This chain links TRBV9 with TRBJ2-7; D is undetermined. The CDR3 is 13 amino acids. From germline, CDR1 is SGDLS and CDR2 YYNGEE. Deletions cut 0 bases from V and 5 bases from J, with 9 bases between. The DNA for the CDR3 is TGTGCCAGCAGCGTAGTCCCGTCGGACGAGCAGTACTTC. It translates to CASSVVPSDEQYF.

The chain recombines TRBV24-1 with TRBJ2-3; 7 bases fit TRBD1. This CDR3 contains 16 residues. V lost 6 bases and J lost 1; bases outside the gene matches: 9. CDR1 and CDR2 from the germline V gene are KGHDR and SFDVKD. The CDR3 loop reads CATSSLDRDGTDTQYF. CDR3 DNA: TGTGCCACCAGTAGCCTTGACAGGGATGGCACAGATACGCAGTATTTT.

The V call is TRBV6-5, the J call TRBJ1-1, with TRBD1 matching 9 bases. Trimming took 1 base from V and 0 from J; bases not matched to a gene: 3. Germline V CDR1 and CDR2: MNHEY, SVGAGI. This CDR3 is built from 16 residues. This chain's CDR3 is CASSYLTGGMNTEAFF. The CDR3 DNA is TGTGCCAGCAGTTACTTGACAGGGGGGATGAACACTGAAGCTTTCTTT.

V usage is TRBV19 and J usage is TRBJ2-2, with D possibly being TRBD2 (6 bases). The V gene's germline CDR1 is LNHDA and CDR2 SQIVND (reference sequence). The ends were cut back, 2 bases at V and 0 bases at J, with 10 bases in the middle. This CDR3 has 16 amino acids. CDR3 DNA sequence: TGTGCCAGTAGTATACGGCGGGGCTCGAACACCGGGGAGCTGTTTTTT. Its protein product is CASSIRRGSNTGELFF.

V and J are TRBV28 and TRBJ2-5, with 9 bases identical to TRBD1. CDR1 and CDR2 (germline): MDHEN, SYDVKM. CDR3 size: 15 residues. With V trimmed by 7 bases and J by 2 bases, 8 bases remained unmatched. In nucleotides, the CDR3 is TGTGCCAGCAAAGGAGGGGACAGGGCACAAGAGACCCAGTACTTC. The encoded protein is CASKGGDRAQETQYF. The full variable domain, in which reference TRBV28 and TRBJ2-5 provide the parts outside the CDR3, is DVKVTQSSRYLVKRTGEKVFLECVQDMDHENMFWYRQDPGLGLRLIYFSYDVKMKEKGDIPEGYSVSREKKERFSLILESASTNQTSMYLCASKGGDRAQETQYFGPGTRLLVL.

In DNA form, the CDR3 reads TGTGCCACCAGTGACCAGGGGAAAGGCTCTGGAAACACCATATATTTT. Translation gives CATSDQGKGSGNTIYF. This sequence joins TRBV24-1 and TRBJ1-3; possible D gene TRBD1, 6 bases. Germline CDR1 KGHDR, CDR2 SFDVKD. The CDR3 covers 16 residues. Trimming took 4 bases from V and 0 from J, leaving 12 bases between them.

This chain uses TRBV28 with TRBJ2-7, with 9 bases matching TRBD1. CDR1 MDHEN and CDR2 SYDVKM come from the germline V gene. This CDR3 comprises 13 residues. Trimming took 8 bases from V and 3 from J; bases not matched to a gene: 5. The CDR3 DNA is TGTGCCAGCCGAGGGGGACAGGGCTACGAGCAGTACTTC. This sequence encodes CASRGGQGYEQYF.

The chain is built from TRBV27 and TRBJ1-1, with TRBD1 identical over 9 bases. The CDR3 runs to 15 residues. The germline gives CDR1 MNHEY, CDR2 SMNVEV (reference sequence). J gave up 3 bases and V 4 bases, and 6 bases lay outside the gene matches. The CDR3: CASSSGTGTYTEAFF. The CDR3, as DNA: TGTGCCAGCAGTTCCGGGACAGGGACGTACACTGAAGCTTTCTTT.

A remark on this clone: At the DNA level, this CDR3 is encoded by other sequences in the same sample as well. V is TRBV5-8 and J is TRBJ2-3; possible D gene TRBD1, 5 bases. The CDR3 extends over 15 amino acids. V dropped 0 bases and J dropped 3 bases, with 11 bases sitting between them. The germline V gene encodes CDR1 SGHTS and CDR2 YDEGEE. The CDR3 DNA sequence: TGTGCCAGCAGCTTGGGCCAGGGATGGACAGATACGCAGTATTTT. It specifies CASSLGQGWTDTQYF.

The V and J genes are TRBV18 and TRBJ2-5, with 7 bases fitting TRBD2. V lost 2 bases and J lost 5; bases outside the gene matches: 11. This CDR3 is built from 16 residues. Germline values: CDR1 KGHSH, CDR2 LQKENI. Written as DNA, the CDR3 is TGTGCCAGCTCACCAAACCTCAGCGGGGCGGGGGAGACCCAGTACTTC. Its translation is CASSPNLSGAGETQYF.

This chain joins TRBV11-2 and TRBJ1-2; tentatively, D is TRBD1 (5 bases). Trimming removed 5 bases from V and 8 bases from J, with 21 bases in between. CDR1 SGHAT and CDR2 FQNNGV come from the germline V gene. The CDR3 covers 15 residues. The CDR3 DNA follows: TGTGCCAGCAGCCAAGCGGGGGGAGGGCAGAGGGGCTACACCTTC. This sequence encodes CASSQAGGGQRGYTF.

The rearrangement uses TRBV9 and TRBJ2-6; maybe TRBD1 (6 bases). Germline CDR1 reads SGDLS; CDR2 reads YYNGEE. With 2 bases removed from V and 1 base from J, the gap between germline ends came to 13 bases. The CDR3 has 17 amino acids. The CDR3: CASSVGQTNSGANVLTF. The CDR3 DNA is TGTGCCAGCAGCGTCGGACAGACAAATTCTGGGGCCAACGTCCTGACTTTC.

The chain carries TRBV7-9 and TRBJ1-4, with a possible D match to TRBD1 (6 bases). The CDR3 is made up of 16 amino acids. Germline CDR1 reads SEHNR; CDR2 reads FQNEAQ (reference sequence). The germline V and J ends were trimmed by 4 bases and 2 bases, with 14 bases remaining between them. Here the CDR3 DNA reads TGTGCCAGCAGCTCGTATAACAGGGACACTAATGAAAAACTGTTTTTT. Residues: CASSSYNRDTNEKLFF.

The chain joins TRBV11-2 to TRBJ2-7; D is possibly TRBD2 (6 bases). This CDR3 has 16 residues. Germline V lookup: CDR1 SGHAT, CDR2 FQNNGV. V gave up 7 bases and J gave up 2 bases, with 21 bases separating them. As DNA, the CDR3 is TGTGCCAGCACTATTGGGCGGGGCAGCTTAACCTACGAGCAGTACTTC. It codes for CASTIGRGSLTYEQYF.

The gene calls are TRBV28 and TRBJ1-1; D gene unclear. The CDR3 contains 17 residues. Trimming took off 1 base at V and 5 bases at J, with 20 bases between the two ends. Germline V gives CDR1 MDHEN, CDR2 SYDVKM. The CDR3 DNA follows: TGTGCCAGCAGTTTATTAGGAAGTAGACGGGAGGGTACTGAAGCTTTCTTT. Amino acids: CASSLLGSRREGTEAFF.

V and J are TRBV6-2 or TRBV6-3 and TRBJ1-1; TRBD1 might be the D (6 bases). CDR1 is MNHEY, CDR2 SVGEGT, per germline. V shed 6 bases and J shed 8 bases, with 16 bases lying between them. The CDR3 consists of 13 residues. The CDR3 here is CASSDGGAVEAFF. In DNA, the CDR3 is TGTGCCAGCAGCGACGGGGGGGCAGTGGAAGCTTTCTTT.

The V call is TRBV25-1, the J call TRBJ2-7, with a tentative D call TRBD2 (5 bases). V was trimmed by 3 bases and J by 4 bases, leaving 10 bases between them. Germline CDR1 reads MGHDK; CDR2 reads SYGVNS. The CDR3 has 13 amino acids. Here the CDR3 reads CASSDASGYEQYF. The CDR3 nucleotides read TGTGCCAGCAGTGACGCTTCGGGGTACGAGCAGTACTTC.

This chain links TRBV2 with TRBJ1-2; weak D call: TRBD1 (6 bases). CDR1 is SNHLY, CDR2 FYNNEI, per germline. CDR3 length: 16 residues. The ends were cut back, 6 bases at V and 1 base at J, with 18 bases in the middle. The CDR3 sequence: CASRIIRDTLNYGYTF. CDR3 DNA: TGTGCCAGCAGGATAATCCGGGACACACTTAACTATGGCTACACCTTC.

This sequence joins TRBV7-2 and TRBJ2-5, with D tentatively TRBD2 (7 bases). Germline V CDR1 and CDR2: SGHTA, FQGNSA. The V end was cut by 4 bases, the J end by 2 bases, with 14 bases between. The CDR3 runs 15 residues. In DNA, the CDR3 is TGTGCCAGCAGCTGGAATAGGGGGGGACAAGAGACCCAGTACTTC. Its translation is CASSWNRGGQETQYF.

The chain uses TRBV5-1 and TRBJ1-6; D possibly corresponds to TRBD1 (5 bases). This CDR3 is 15 amino acids long. The germline V gene encodes CDR1 SGHRS and CDR2 YFSETQ. V was clipped by 0 bases and J by 8 bases, with 12 bases between them. CDR3 DNA: TGCGCCAGCAGCTTGGAAGATGGGGCTTATTCACCCCTCCACTTT. Its translation: CASSLEDGAYSPLHF.

This clone is a singleton in its sample. The rearrangement joins TRBV5-1 to TRBJ1-1, with D unresolved. V was shortened by 0 bases and J by 1 base, with 10 bases between the two germline ends. Germline V lookup: CDR1 SGHRS, CDR2 YFSETQ. This CDR3 is 15 amino acids long. The DNA for the CDR3 is TGCGCCAGCAGCTTGGCAGCGGGGAAGAACACTGAAGCTTTCTTT. Protein product: CASSLAAGKNTEAFF.

The chain couples TRBV2 to TRBJ1-6; D not resolved. CDR3 length equals 13 residues. Germline V lookup: CDR1 SNHLY, CDR2 FYNNEI. V lost 5 bases to trimming and J lost 11 bases, with 13 bases between them. In DNA, the CDR3 is TGTGCCAGCAGTACTACCTCGAATCCACCCCTCCACTTT. Encoded protein: CASSTTSNPPLHF.

This chain joins TRBV12-5 and TRBJ2-5; possible D gene TRBD2, 5 bases. The CDR3 has 12 amino acids. Trimming stripped 3 bases from V and 3 bases from J, with 5 bases between. Germline CDR1 reads LGHNT; CDR2 reads FRNRAP. CDR3 region: CASGFGKETQYF. The CDR3, as DNA: TGTGCTAGTGGTTTCGGGAAAGAGACCCAGTACTTC.